This T cell receptor (beta chain) appears in the sequencing data of a study of blood T cell repertoires in COVID-19. The wider study: Samples of COVID-19 (acute and convalescent) were obtained from the United States, Italy and Spain. The analysed material was cDNA or gDNA that came from T cells, B-cell-depleted T cells, or PBMCs.

Original handling: Amplification from reference gene primers served as the basis for estimated nucleated cell counts. TCRdb's table, derived via immunoSEQ multiplex PCR, lists solely in-frame clones and lacks some. The V and J calls and the clone size are those of that table, but D and trimming were determined from the DNA. In the table there are 250,000 or so clones, around 87% of which are singletons. The V gene lost 0 bases and the J gene lost 4 bases, with 10 bases spanning the gap. Germline CDR1 reads SGHRS; CDR2 reads YFSETQ. The CDR3 loop spans 15 amino acids. The chain uses TRBV5-1 and TRBJ2-2; possible D gene TRBD2, 6 bases. The TCR was taken from a middle-aged woman who had recovered from COVID-19. Sequenced sample: peripheral blood. For the CDR3, the DNA is TGCGCCAGCAGCTTGGTGACAGCGGGCACCGGGGAGCTGTTTTTT. This gives the protein CASSLVTAGTGELFF.